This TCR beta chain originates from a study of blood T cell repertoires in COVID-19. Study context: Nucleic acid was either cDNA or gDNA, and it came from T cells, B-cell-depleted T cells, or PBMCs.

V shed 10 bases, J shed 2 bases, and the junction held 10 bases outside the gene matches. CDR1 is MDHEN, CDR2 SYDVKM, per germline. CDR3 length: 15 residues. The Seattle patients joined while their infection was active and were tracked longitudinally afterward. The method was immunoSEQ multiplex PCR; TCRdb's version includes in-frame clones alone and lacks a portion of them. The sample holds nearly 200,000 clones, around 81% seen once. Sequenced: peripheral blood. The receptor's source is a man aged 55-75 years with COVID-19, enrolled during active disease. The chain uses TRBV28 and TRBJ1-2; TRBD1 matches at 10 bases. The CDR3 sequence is CATNGGQGSNYGYTF. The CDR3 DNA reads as TGTGCCACCAACGGGGGACAGGGGAGCAACTATGGCTACACCTTC.